Following are 5 T cell receptor beta chains from one sample sequenced in a study of cytomegalovirus exposure and HLA in healthy donors. The PCR had 60 Vbeta and 13 Jbeta primers. Assay: immunoSEQ multiplex PCR; the TCRdb copy retains only in-frame clones and omits some. The data show 150,000 to 200,000 clones, roughly 13% seen once. Sequencing was performed on PBMCs. The receptors derive from a middle-aged man in good health and CMV-seropositive.

This clone appeared a few times. The V and J genes are TRBV12-2 and TRBJ2-1; TRBD2, as called in the table, went unchecked against the DNA. TRBV12-2 is labeled a pseudogene. This CDR3 has 21 residues. CDR3 amino acids: CASRQDGEGLAGTTFYNEQFF. The CDR3 DNA sequence: TGTGCAAGTCGCCAGGATGGGGAGGGGCTAGCGGGGACGACCTTCTACAATGAGCAGTTCTTC.

This clone turned up a few times. The chain uses TRBV15 and TRBJ1-4; 10 positions match TRBD1. Germline V gene sequence: CDR1 LNHNV, CDR2 YYDKDF (reference sequence). The V and J ends lost 0 bases and 7 bases, in that order; junction bases with no gene match: 14. This CDR3 comprises 19 residues. CDR3 in DNA: TGTGCCACCAGCAGAGAGCCCCCGGGACAGGGGACCATGGGTGAAAAACTGTTTTTT. Amino acids: CATSREPPGQGTMGEKLFF. The complete variable domain, with remaining parts taken from reference TRBV15 and TRBJ1-4, reads DAMVIQNPRYQVTQFGKPVTLSCSQTLNHNVMYWYQQKSSQAPKLLFHYYDKDFNNEADTPDNFQSRRPNTSFCFLDIRSPGLGDTAMYLCATSREPPGQGTMGEKLFFGSGTQLSVL.

V gene TRBV28 combines with J gene TRBJ1-4; D remains ambiguous. Germline CDR1 and CDR2: MDHEN and SYDVKM. V lost 5 bases and J 5 bases, leaving 6 bases between the germline ends. The CDR3 loop spans 12 amino acids. The CDR3 reads CASSPLNEKLFF. The CDR3 DNA reads as TGTGCCAGCAGTCCTCTAAATGAAAAACTGTTTTTT.

The chain joins TRBV5-4 to TRBJ2-7; TRBD2 matches 8 bases. The CDR3 contains 15 residues. V was pared by 0 bases and J by 5 bases, with 7 bases of the junction left unmatched. Germline-derived CDR1 and CDR2 are SGHNT and YYREEE (reference sequence). CDR3 bases: TGTGCCAGCAGCTTGGCAGCGGGGGACCGGAACGAGCAGTACTTC. Translation: CASSLAAGDRNEQYF.

This clone was counted a few times. This chain connects TRBV11-2 to TRBJ2-5; no firm D call. CDR1 and CDR2 (germline): SGHAT, FQNNGV. The CDR3 runs 15 residues. V lost 0 bases and J 2 bases, leaving 10 bases between the germline ends. The CDR3 sequence: CASSLDQTVQETQYF. The CDR3 DNA sequence: TGTGCCAGCAGCTTAGATCAAACAGTTCAAGAGACCCAGTACTTC. The full variable domain, its missing parts supplied by reference TRBV11-2 and TRBJ2-5, is EAGVAQSPRYKIIEKRQSVAFWCNPISGHATLYWYQQILGQGPKLLIQFQNNGVVDDSQLPKDRFSAERLKGVDSTLKIQPAKLEDSAVYLCASSLDQTVQETQYFGPGTRLLVL.